The subject of this entry is one TCR beta chain. A few counts support this clone. Its recognized antigen is unknown. No per-base quality is available; no much larger clone lies one base away. In the prospective study, participants were about 18 to 89 years old, resided in 24 geographic areas of the United States, and were enrolled through a virtual design. To assign participants to cohorts, the prospective study relied on clinical history that participants themselves reported in a screening survey and a study questionnaire. Mobile phlebotomists in the prospective study collected whole blood, serum and a nasopharyngeal or oropharyngeal swab from every participant. Over an approximately 2-month period, participants in the prospective study had the option of providing additional blood draws and questionnaires. Before DNA extraction, prospective study blood samples were shipped either frozen or at room temperature.

The CDR1 and CDR2 encoded by the germline V gene are SGHTA and FQGNSA. The CDR3, cysteine through phenylalanine, is 16 amino acids long. Solely the CDR3 DNA is kept, with 48 bases framed from the first base. V lost 6 bases and J lost 4 bases; the stretch between them is 19 bases long. TCRbeta CDR3 regions were amplified from genomic DNA using the immunoSEQ Assay, a bias-controlled multiplex PCR. The authors processed their data as follows. The number of nucleated cells in each sample was estimated by amplification of reference gene primers within the assay. To quantify the absolute abundance of each unique TCRbeta CDR3 rearrangement, sequence reads were collapsed and filtered. For each sample, productive Simpson clonality was calculated as the square root of Simpson's diversity index over productive rearrangements. TCRdb provides this immuneACCESS table in a form limited to in-frame rearrangements. Some clones are lacking; in checked studies, under half of them reflect an unresolved V gene, and why the rest are absent is not known. Clonal size and the V and J genes are those of that table, whereas D and trimming came from the DNA. The table for this sample lists approximately 330,000 clones; roughly 85% of them were counted only once. 4% to 5% of the sample lies in the top ten.

The record originates from a study of blood T cell repertoires in COVID-19 (dated by TCRdb to about 2020). Broadly, across the study: The collaborator samples originated in the United States, Italy and Spain and spanned the acute and convalescent phases of COVID-19. The sample metadata nearly always contained a de-identified subject ID, COVID-19 status, age in years and sex. The prospective study material was composed of cDNA or gDNA derived from T cells, B-cell-depleted T cells, or PBMCs. The repertoires were made available in a free public database intended to serve as a resource for research on the immune response to SARS-CoV-2. Subjects who had been exposed to COVID-19, were actively infected with it, or had recovered from it provided the deeply sampled blood TCRbeta repertoires that made up the dataset. Where available, HLA class I and class II types were taken from metadata supplied by the sample provider and were not determined by assay-based typing. Samples came from the ongoing ImmuneRACE study (first 160 participants) plus 1,254 subjects from 6 global collaborators. Overall results and qualifications from the work: How much clinical and demographic metadata was included differed by source and by participant, and the metadata was provided uncurated.

This sequence was found in a woman aged 40 to 50 with acute COVID-19. Sequencing was done on a sample of PBMCs or T cells enriched from blood (not recorded which). The rearrangement combines TRBV7-2 with TRBJ1-3; TRBD1 might be the D gene, on 5 matching bases. CDR3 sequence: CASSLEGLLVGNTIYF. DNA sequence: TGTGCCAGCAGTCTGGAGGGGCTGTTAGTAGGAAACACCATATATTTT.